Listed below are T cell receptor beta chains from one sample, sequenced in a study of T cell changes during pregnancy in multiple sclerosis. The repertoire was sequenced with immunoSEQ multiplex PCR; TCRdb's copy has only in-frame clones and lacks some. The table lists 45,000 to 50,000 clones, 85% to 95% of them singletons. The specimen was CD8+ T cells from peripheral blood mononuclear cells, collected before pregnancy. The receptors here all came from a female donor with multiple sclerosis, enrolled in a pregnancy study. CDR3s include the opening cysteine and the closing phenylalanine or tryptophan. D genes are given only for firm matches. Expanded clones get a size class; other rows say once, few or many, or leave the size out.

TRBJ1-1,TRBD1,TRBV19,12,few,CASSYRGPGAFF,TGTGCCAGTAGTTACAGGGGGCCTGGAGCTTTCTTT
TRBJ2-5,-,TRBV29-1,13,-,CSVDPDSGETQYF,TGCAGCGTTGATCCGGACAGTGGGGAGACCCAGTACTTC
TRBJ1-1,-,TRBV15,11,-,CATSMSTEAFF,TGTGCCACCAGCATGAGCACTGAAGCTTTCTTT
TRBJ1-2,-,TRBV19,12,-,CASSDGSYGYTF,TGTGCCAGTAGTGATGGCAGCTATGGCTACACCTTC
TRBJ1-2,-,TRBV5-8,16,-,CASSLGADSRDYGYTF,TGTGCCAGCAGCTTGGGGGCGGACAGTCGGGACTATGGCTACACCTTC
TRBJ2-7,TRBD2,TRBV27,14,few,CASSPGLAAYEQYF,TGTGCCAGCAGTCCGGGACTAGCGGCCTACGAGCAGTACTTC
TRBJ1-1,-,TRBV19,12,-,CATIQGHTEAFF,TGTGCCACTATACAGGGACACACTGAAGCTTTCTTT
TRBJ2-3,TRBD2,TRBV6-4,15,-,CASSVAGGGTDTQYF,TGTGCCAGCAGTGTAGCGGGAGGCGGCACAGATACGCAGTATTTT
TRBJ1-1,-,TRBV27,13,once,CASRQNLNTEAFF,TGTGCCAGCAGACAGAATCTGAACACTGAAGCTTTCTTT
TRBJ2-5,-,TRBV6-1,15,-,CASRASGTRQETQYF,TGTGCCAGCAGGGCTTCTGGGACACGTCAAGAGACCCAGTACTTC
TRBJ2-7,-,TRBV5-6,14,-,CASSLGSKVYEQYF,TGTGCCAGCAGCTTGGGATCTAAAGTGTACGAGCAGTACTTC
TRBJ2-2,TRBD2,TRBV6-1,15,-,CASSVGGASAGELFF,TGTGCCAGCAGTGTGGGAGGGGCTTCGGCCGGGGAGCTGTTTTTT
TRBJ2-7,-,TRBV2,14,-,CASSETTSPTEQYF,TGTGCCAGCAGTGAGACTACAAGTCCCACCGAGCAGTACTTC
TRBJ2-7,-,TRBV30,15,-,CAWSVPVGLPLEQYF,TGTGCCTGGAGCGTACCCGTGGGACTCCCCCTCGAGCAGTACTTC
TRBJ1-2,TRBD1,TRBV27,16,-,CASSPLDGQGGYGYTF,TGTGCCAGCAGTCCCCTAGATGGACAGGGAGGCTATGGCTACACCTTC
TRBJ1-2,-,TRBV30,13,-,CAWSVGSIYGYTF,TGTGCCTGGAGTGTAGGGAGTATCTATGGCTACACCTTC
TRBJ1-3,-,TRBV12-2,16,-,CASRLDGALEGNTIYF,TGTGCAAGTCGCCTCGACGGAGCTCTAGAGGGAAACACCATATATTTT
TRBJ2-7,-,TRBV5-1,14,-,CASSLVGGSYEQYF,TGCGCCAGCAGCTTGGTGGGGGGCTCCTACGAGCAGTACTTC
TRBJ2-4,TRBD1,TRBV5-4,19,-,CASSKGDRGVTLAKNIQYF,TGTGCCAGCAGCAAGGGGGACAGGGGGGTAACCTTAGCCAAAAACATTCAGTACTTC
TRBJ1-6,TRBD1,TRBV4-1,14,-,CASSLPRGKTPLHF,TGCGCCAGCAGCCTTCCCAGGGGGAAGACACCCCTCCACTTT
TRBJ2-1,TRBD2,TRBV2,19,-,CASSELPGVAGGPGNEQFF,TGTGCCAGCAGTGAACTTCCCGGGGTAGCGGGAGGGCCCGGCAATGAGCAGTTCTTC
TRBJ2-1,-,TRBV6-5,14,-,CASSYSMGRNEQFF,TGTGCCAGCAGTTACTCGATGGGCCGGAATGAGCAGTTCTTC
TRBJ2-4,-,TRBV27,12,-,CASSLSGGAPYF,TGTGCCAGCAGTTTATCGGGCGGGGCCCCATACTTC
TRBJ2-7,-,TRBV19,15,-,CASSEGLARSYEQYF,TGTGCCAGTAGTGAAGGGCTAGCGCGCTCCTACGAGCAGTACTTC
TRBJ1-2,-,TRBV15,14,-,CATSRDPGADGYTF,TGTGCCACCAGCAGAGATCCAGGGGCGGATGGCTACACCTTC
TRBJ2-3,-,TRBV27,16,-,CASSWATGPRTDTQYF,TGTGCCAGCAGTTGGGCCACAGGGCCACGCACAGATACGCAGTATTTT
TRBJ1-5,-,TRBV19,15,-,CASSTKAYSNQPQHF,TGTGCCAGTAGTACAAAAGCTTATAGCAATCAGCCCCAGCATTTT
TRBJ2-1,TRBD2,TRBV5-1,15,-,CASWPGAGGGNEQFF,TGCGCCAGCTGGCCGGGGGCGGGAGGAGGCAATGAGCAGTTCTTC
TRBJ1-1,-,TRBV19,15,-,CASRNQQSANTEAFF,TGTGCCAGTAGGAACCAACAGAGTGCGAACACTGAAGCTTTCTTT
TRBJ2-3,TRBD2,TRBV2,14,-,CASRTSGSADTQYF,TGTGCCAGCAGAACTAGCGGGAGCGCAGATACGCAGTATTTT
TRBJ2-3,TRBD2,TRBV4-3,18,once,CASSQDRLAGDLTDTQYF,TGCGCCAGCAGCCAAGACCGCCTAGCGGGAGACCTGACAGATACGCAGTATTTT
TRBJ1-4,-,TRBV19,14,-,CASSLVTTNEKLFF,TGTGCCAGTAGTCTTGTTACAACTAATGAAAAACTGTTTTTT
TRBJ2-1,TRBD2,TRBV19,13,-,CASTGGPYNEQFF,TGTGCCAGTACGGGAGGCCCCTACAATGAGCAGTTCTTC
TRBJ2-7,TRBD1,TRBV27,15,once,CASSLRQGAVDEQYF,TGTGCCAGCAGTCTTCGACAGGGGGCAGTTGACGAGCAGTACTTC
TRBJ2-1,-,TRBV5-4,11,-,CASSPGYEQFF,TGTGCCAGCAGCCCGGGGTATGAGCAGTTCTTC
TRBJ1-1,TRBD1,TRBV4-1,15,-,CASSQALQGVTEAFF,TGCGCCAGCAGCCAAGCACTTCAGGGGGTCACTGAAGCTTTCTTT
TRBJ1-1,-,TRBV5-1,15,once,CASSLSGSGNTEAFF,TGCGCCAGCAGCTTGAGTGGGAGTGGAAACACTGAAGCTTTCTTT
TRBJ1-2,-,TRBV27,14,-,CASSFGGVREGYTF,TGTGCCAGCAGTTTTGGTGGTGTCAGGGAAGGCTACACCTTC
TRBJ1-2,TRBD1,TRBV10-3,17,-,CAISDNDRVRANYGYTF,TGTGCCATCAGTGACAACGACAGGGTCAGAGCTAACTATGGCTACACCTTC
TRBJ2-3,TRBD2,TRBV10-2,18,-,CASTDDKLATVSTDTQYF,TGCGCCAGCACCGATGATAAACTAGCGACCGTTAGCACAGATACGCAGTATTTT
TRBJ2-1,TRBD2,TRBV4-3,16,-,CASSQVLAGSYNEQFF,TGCGCCAGCAGCCAAGTGCTAGCGGGCTCCTACAATGAGCAGTTCTTC
TRBJ2-7,-,TRBV27,13,once,CASSYQVTYEQYF,TGTGCCAGCAGTTATCAGGTTACCTACGAGCAGTACTTC
TRBJ1-3,-,TRBV18,17,-,CASSLLQGGTSGNTIYF,TGTGCCAGCTCACTCCTACAGGGTGGAACCTCTGGAAACACCATATATTTT
TRBJ2-4,TRBD1,TRBV28,14,-,CASSRQGSKNIQYF,TGTGCCAGCAGCCGACAGGGTTCCAAAAACATTCAGTACTTC
TRBJ2-7,-,TRBV19,13,-,CASSIDLGDEQYF,TGTGCCAGTAGTATAGATCTAGGGGACGAGCAGTACTTC
TRBJ2-1,-,TRBV6-6,14,-,CASSYSGLYNEQFF,TGTGCCAGCAGTTACTCAGGACTGTACAATGAGCAGTTCTTC
TRBJ2-3,TRBD1,TRBV5-6,17,-,CASSHPLRQGGTDTQYF,TGTGCCAGCAGCCACCCCCTGAGGCAGGGGGGCACAGATACGCAGTATTTT
TRBJ1-2,TRBD1,TRBV5-1,14,-,CASSPGTEAYGYTF,TGCGCCAGCAGCCCTGGGACAGAGGCCTATGGCTACACCTTC
TRBJ1-5,TRBD1,TRBV27,15,-,CASSLVGGSNQPQHF,TGTGCCAGCAGTTTAGTAGGGGGCAGCAATCAGCCCCAGCATTTT
TRBJ2-5,TRBD1,TRBV27,16,-,CASSTTHGTGGETQYF,TGTGCCAGCAGTACAACCCACGGGACAGGGGGCGAGACCCAGTACTTC
TRBJ2-7,TRBD1,TRBV29-1,14,-,CSVEGQGSLYEQYF,TGCAGCGTTGAAGGACAGGGAAGCCTCTACGAGCAGTACTTC